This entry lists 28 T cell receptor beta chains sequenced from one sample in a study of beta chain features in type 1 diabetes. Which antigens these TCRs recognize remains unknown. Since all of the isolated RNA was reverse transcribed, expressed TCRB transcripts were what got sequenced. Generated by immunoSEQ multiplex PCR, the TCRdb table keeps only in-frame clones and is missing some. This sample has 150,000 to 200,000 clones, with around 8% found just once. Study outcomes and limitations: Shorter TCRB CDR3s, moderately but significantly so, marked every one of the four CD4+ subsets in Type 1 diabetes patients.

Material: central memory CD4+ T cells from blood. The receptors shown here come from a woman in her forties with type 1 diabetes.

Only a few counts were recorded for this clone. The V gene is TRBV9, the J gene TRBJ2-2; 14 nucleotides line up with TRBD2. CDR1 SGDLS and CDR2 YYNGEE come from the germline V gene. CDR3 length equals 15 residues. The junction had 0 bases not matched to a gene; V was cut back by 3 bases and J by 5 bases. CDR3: CASSGTSGRTGELFF. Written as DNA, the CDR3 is TGTGCCAGCAGCGGGACTAGCGGGAGGACCGGGGAGCTGTTTTTT.

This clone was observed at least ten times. CDR3 DNA sequence: TGTGCCAGCAGCCTCAATACAGGGGGGGATGGCTACACCTTC. Translated, it gives CASSLNTGGDGYTF. The chain links TRBV7-2 to TRBJ1-2; TRBD1 matches 8 bases. The CDR3 is 14 residues long. Germline trimming cut 5 bases from V and 6 bases from J; bases unmatched to any gene: 8. Per germline, CDR1 SGHTA and CDR2 FQGNSA.

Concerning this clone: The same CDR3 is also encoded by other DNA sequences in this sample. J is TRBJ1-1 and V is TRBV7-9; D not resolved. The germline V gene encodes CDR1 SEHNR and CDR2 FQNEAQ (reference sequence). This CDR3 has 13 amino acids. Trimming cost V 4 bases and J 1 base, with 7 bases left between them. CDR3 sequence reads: CASSSGGNTEAFF. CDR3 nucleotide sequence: TGTGCCAGCAGCTCGGGAGGGAACACTGAAGCTTTCTTT.

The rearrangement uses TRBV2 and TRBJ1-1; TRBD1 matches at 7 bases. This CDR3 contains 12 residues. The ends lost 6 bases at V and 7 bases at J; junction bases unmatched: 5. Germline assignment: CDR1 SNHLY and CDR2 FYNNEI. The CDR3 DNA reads TGTGCCAGCAGCCCCGACAGGGTTGAAGCTTTCTTT. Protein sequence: CASSPDRVEAFF. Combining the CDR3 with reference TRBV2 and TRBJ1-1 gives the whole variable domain EPEVTQTPSHQVTQMGQEVILRCVPISNHLYFYWYRQILGQKVEFLVSFYNNEISEKSEIFDDQFSVERPDGSNFTLKIRSTKLEDSAMYFCASSPDRVEAFFGQGTRLTVV.

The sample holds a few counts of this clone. The DNA of the CDR3 is TGTGCCAGCTCATCCATGGGGCGGTCTCAGGGGTACAATGAGCAGTTCTTC. This encodes CASSSMGRSQGYNEQFF. The genes are TRBV18 and TRBJ2-1; maybe TRBD1 (6 bases). The CDR3 is 17 amino acids. CDR1 is KGHSH, CDR2 LQKENI, per germline. Trimming cost V 5 bases and J 4 bases, with 21 bases left between them.

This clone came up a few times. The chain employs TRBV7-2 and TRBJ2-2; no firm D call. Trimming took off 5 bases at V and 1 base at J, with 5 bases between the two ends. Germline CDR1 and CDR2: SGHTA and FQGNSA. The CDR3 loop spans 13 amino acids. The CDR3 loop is CASSPGNTGELFF. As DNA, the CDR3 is TGTGCCAGCAGCCCCGGGAACACCGGGGAGCTGTTTTTT.

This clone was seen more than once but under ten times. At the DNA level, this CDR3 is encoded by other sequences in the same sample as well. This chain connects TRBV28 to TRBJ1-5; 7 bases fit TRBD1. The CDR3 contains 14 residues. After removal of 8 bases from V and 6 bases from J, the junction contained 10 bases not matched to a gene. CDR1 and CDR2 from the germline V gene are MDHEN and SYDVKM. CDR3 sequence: CASRRQGRGQPQHF. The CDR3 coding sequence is TGTGCCAGCCGGAGACAGGGAAGGGGTCAGCCCCAGCATTTT.

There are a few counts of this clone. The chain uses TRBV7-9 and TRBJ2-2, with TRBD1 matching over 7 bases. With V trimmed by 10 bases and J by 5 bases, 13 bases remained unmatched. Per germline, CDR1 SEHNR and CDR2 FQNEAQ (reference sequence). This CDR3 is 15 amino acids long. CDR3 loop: CATSPTGDLTGELFF. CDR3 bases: TGTGCCACTTCACCTACAGGGGATCTTACCGGGGAGCTGTTTTTT.

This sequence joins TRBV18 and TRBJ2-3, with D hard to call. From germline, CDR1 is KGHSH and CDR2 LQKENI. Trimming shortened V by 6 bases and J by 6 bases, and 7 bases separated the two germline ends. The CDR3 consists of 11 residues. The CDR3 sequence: CASSPADTQYF. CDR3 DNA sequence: TGTGCCAGCTCCCCCGCGGATACGCAGTATTTT.

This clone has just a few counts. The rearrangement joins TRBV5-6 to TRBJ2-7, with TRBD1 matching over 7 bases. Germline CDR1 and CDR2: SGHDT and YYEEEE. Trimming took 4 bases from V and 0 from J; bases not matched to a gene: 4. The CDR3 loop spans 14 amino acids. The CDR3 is CASSRQGISYEQYF. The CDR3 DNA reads TGTGCCAGCAGCCGACAGGGTATCTCCTACGAGCAGTACTTC.

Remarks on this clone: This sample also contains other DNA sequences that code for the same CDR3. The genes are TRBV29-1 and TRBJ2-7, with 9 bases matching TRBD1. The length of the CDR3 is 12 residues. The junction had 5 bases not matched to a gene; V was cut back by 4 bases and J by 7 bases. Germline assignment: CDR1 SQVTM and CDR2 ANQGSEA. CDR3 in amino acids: CSVAQGAREQYF. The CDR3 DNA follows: TGCAGCGTTGCACAGGGGGCTCGTGAGCAGTACTTC.

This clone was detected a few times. This CDR3 reads CASSTRETNQPQHF. The CDR3 region has the DNA TGTGCCAGCTCGACCAGGGAAACGAATCAGCCCCAGCATTTT. The V call is TRBV18, the J call TRBJ1-5; D perhaps matches TRBD1 (5 bases). The ends were cut back, 6 bases at V and 4 bases at J, with 13 bases in the middle. CDR3 length: 14 residues. Germline lookup yields CDR1 KGHSH and CDR2 LQKENI.

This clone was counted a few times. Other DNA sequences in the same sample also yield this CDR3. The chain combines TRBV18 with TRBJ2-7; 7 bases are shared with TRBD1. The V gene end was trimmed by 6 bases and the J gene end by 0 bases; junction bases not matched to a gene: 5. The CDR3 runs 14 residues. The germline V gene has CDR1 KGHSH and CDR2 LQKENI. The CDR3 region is CASSLRDSSYEQYF. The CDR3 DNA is TGTGCCAGCTCGCTTAGGGACAGCTCCTACGAGCAGTACTTC.

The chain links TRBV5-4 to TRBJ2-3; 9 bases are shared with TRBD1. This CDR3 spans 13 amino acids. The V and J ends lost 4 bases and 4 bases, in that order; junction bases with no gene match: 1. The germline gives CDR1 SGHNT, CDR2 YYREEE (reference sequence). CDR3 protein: CASSRDRADTQYF. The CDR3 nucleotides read TGTGCCAGCAGCCGGGACAGGGCAGATACGCAGTATTTT.

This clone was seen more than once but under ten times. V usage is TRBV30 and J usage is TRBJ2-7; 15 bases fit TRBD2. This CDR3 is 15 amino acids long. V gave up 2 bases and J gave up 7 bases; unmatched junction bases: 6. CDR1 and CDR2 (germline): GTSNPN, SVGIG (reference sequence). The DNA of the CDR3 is TGTGCCTGGAGTCCCGGACTAGCGGGAGGGTGGGAGCAGTACTTC. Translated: CAWSPGLAGGWEQYF.

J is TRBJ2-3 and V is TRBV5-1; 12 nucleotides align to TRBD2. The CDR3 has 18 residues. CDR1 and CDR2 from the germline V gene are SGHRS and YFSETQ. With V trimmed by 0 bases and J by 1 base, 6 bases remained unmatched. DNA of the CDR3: TGCGCCAGCAGCTTGGGGCCGACTAGCGGGGGAGGCACAGATACGCAGTATTTT. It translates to CASSLGPTSGGGTDTQYF.

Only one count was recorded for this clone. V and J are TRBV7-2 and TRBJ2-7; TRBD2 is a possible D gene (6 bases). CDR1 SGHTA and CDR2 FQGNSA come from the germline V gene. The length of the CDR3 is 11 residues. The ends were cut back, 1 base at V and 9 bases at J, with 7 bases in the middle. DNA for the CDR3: TGTGCCAGCAGCTTAGGGGGAGGGCAGTACTTC. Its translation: CASSLGGGQYF.

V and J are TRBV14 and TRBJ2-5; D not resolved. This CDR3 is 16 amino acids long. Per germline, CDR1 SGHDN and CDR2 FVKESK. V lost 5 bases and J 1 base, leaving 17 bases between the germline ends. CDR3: CASSYLSGGTQETQYF. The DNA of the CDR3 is TGTGCCAGCAGCTATTTATCCGGCGGTACCCAAGAGACCCAGTACTTC.

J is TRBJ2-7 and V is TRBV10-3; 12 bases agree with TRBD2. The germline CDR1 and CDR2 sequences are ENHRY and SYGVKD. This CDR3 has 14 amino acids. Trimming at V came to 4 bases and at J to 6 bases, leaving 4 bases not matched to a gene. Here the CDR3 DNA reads TGTGCCATCAGTGTCAGGACTAGCGGGATCGAGCAGTACTTC. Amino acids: CAISVRTSGIEQYF.

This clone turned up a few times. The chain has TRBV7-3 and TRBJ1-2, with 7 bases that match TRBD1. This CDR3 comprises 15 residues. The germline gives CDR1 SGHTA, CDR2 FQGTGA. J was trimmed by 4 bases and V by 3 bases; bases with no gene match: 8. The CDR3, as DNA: TGTGCCAGCAGCTTCGACTCGACAGGGCCCTATGGCTACACCTTC. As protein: CASSFDSTGPYGYTF.

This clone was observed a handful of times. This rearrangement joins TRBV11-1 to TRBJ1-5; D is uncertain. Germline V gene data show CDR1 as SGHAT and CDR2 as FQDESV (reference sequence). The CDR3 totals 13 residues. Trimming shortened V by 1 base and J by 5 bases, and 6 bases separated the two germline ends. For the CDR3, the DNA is TGTGCCAGCAGCTTAGAAGAGGATCAGCCCCAGCATTTT. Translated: CASSLEEDQPQHF. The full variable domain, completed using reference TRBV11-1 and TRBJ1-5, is EAEVAQSPRYKITEKSQAVAFWCDPISGHATLYWYRQILGQGPELLVQFQDESVVDDSQLPKDRFSAERLKGVDSTLKIQPAELGDSAMYLCASSLEEDQPQHFGDGTRLSIL.

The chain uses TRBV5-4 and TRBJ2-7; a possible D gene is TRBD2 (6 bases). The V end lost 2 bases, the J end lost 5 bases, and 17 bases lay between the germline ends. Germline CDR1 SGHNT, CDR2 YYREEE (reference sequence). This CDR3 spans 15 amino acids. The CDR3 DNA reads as TGTGCCAGCAGCTTCCTGACTAGAGGAAAGGACGAGCAGTACTTC. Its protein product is CASSFLTRGKDEQYF.

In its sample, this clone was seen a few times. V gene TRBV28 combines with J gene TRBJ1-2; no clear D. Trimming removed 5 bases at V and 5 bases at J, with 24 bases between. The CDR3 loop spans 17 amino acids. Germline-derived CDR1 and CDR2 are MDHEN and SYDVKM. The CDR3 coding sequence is TGTGCCAGCAGTCCACTCGGTGGAAGGGAGCAACCGTATGGCTACACCTTC. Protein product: CASSPLGGREQPYGYTF.

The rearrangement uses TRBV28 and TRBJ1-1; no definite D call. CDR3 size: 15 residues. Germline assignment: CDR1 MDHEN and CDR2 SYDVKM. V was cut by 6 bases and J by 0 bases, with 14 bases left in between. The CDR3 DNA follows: TGTGCCAGCAGCCCAGACTTAAACATGAACACTGAAGCTTTCTTT. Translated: CASSPDLNMNTEAFF.

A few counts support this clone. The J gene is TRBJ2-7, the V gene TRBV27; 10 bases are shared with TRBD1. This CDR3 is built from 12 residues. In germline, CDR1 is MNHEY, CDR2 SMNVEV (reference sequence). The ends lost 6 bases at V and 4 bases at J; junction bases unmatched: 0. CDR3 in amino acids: CASRGQGYEQYF. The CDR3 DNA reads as TGTGCCAGCAGGGGACAGGGGTACGAGCAGTACTTC.

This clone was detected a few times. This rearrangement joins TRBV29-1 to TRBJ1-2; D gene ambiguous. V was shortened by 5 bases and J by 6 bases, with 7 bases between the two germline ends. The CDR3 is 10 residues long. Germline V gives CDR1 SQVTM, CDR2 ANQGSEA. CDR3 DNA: TGCAGCGTTTACGGAGATGGCTACACCTTC. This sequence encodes CSVYGDGYTF.

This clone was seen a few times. The CDR3 sequence: CAISESTASNEKLFF. Written as DNA, the CDR3 is TGTGCCATCAGTGAGTCAACAGCTTCTAATGAAAAACTGTTTTTT. The chain links TRBV10-3 to TRBJ1-4; D is undetermined. Trimming removed 0 bases from V and 3 bases from J, with 8 bases in between. CDR3 length: 15 residues. Germline CDR1 is ENHRY and CDR2 is SYGVKD.

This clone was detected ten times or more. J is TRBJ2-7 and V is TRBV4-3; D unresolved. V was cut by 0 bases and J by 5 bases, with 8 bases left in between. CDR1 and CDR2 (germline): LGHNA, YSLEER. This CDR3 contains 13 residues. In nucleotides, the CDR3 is TGCGCCAGCAGCCAAGAGCGGCGCCACGAGCAGTACTTC. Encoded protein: CASSQERRHEQYF.